A single sample is the source of the 12 T cell receptor beta chains below, sequenced in a study of tissue T cells after allogeneic stem cell transplantation. This table comes from immunoSEQ multiplex PCR, and its TCRdb copy is limited to in-frame clones, with some not included. Found here are about 3,900 clones, about 74% of them singletons; the top ten hold 9% to 10%. This specimen was left colon tissue, taken at autopsy. The receptors here all came from a woman aged 18 to 55 with breast cancer.

The gene calls are TRBV11-1 and TRBJ1-4, with 7 bases fitting TRBD1. CDR3 length: 15 amino acids. CDR1 SGHAT and CDR2 FQDESV come from the germline V gene (reference sequence). J lost 7 bases, V lost 1 base, and 6 bases had no gene match. The CDR3 bases are TGTGCCAGCAGCTTAGGTCGGGACAGACCTGAAAAACTGTTTTTT. Amino acid sequence: CASSLGRDRPEKLFF. Full variable domain (remainder filled in from reference TRBV11-1 and TRBJ1-4): EAEVAQSPRYKITEKSQAVAFWCDPISGHATLYWYRQILGQGPELLVQFQDESVVDDSQLPKDRFSAERLKGVDSTLKIQPAELGDSAMYLCASSLGRDRPEKLFFGSGTQLSVL.

This clone was detected once. The rearrangement joins TRBV30 to TRBJ1-4; D remains ambiguous. The CDR3 is made up of 14 amino acids. Trimming pared 3 bases from V and 2 bases from J, leaving 10 bases between. CDR1 is GTSNPN, CDR2 SVGIG, per germline (reference sequence). The CDR3 is CAWSSVPTNEKLFF. The CDR3 nucleotides are TGTGCCTGGAGCTCGGTGCCCACTAATGAAAAACTGTTTTTT.

V gene TRBV3-1 (or the pseudogene TRBV3-2) combines with J gene TRBJ2-5, with D uncertain. Trimming took off 3 bases at V and 1 base at J, with 9 bases between the two ends. CDR1 is LGHDT, CDR2 YNNKEL, per germline (reference sequence). The length of the CDR3 is 14 residues. The DNA for the CDR3 is TGTGCCAGCAGCCACGGAAGACGCCAAGAGACCCAGTACTTC. Translating it yields CASSHGRRQETQYF.

Only one count was recorded for this clone. This chain links TRBV5-1 with TRBJ1-3; no definite D call. This CDR3 is 13 amino acids long. Germline lookup yields CDR1 SGHRS and CDR2 YFSETQ. Trimming cost V 2 bases and J 0 bases, with 3 bases left between them. CDR3 in amino acids: CASSLHSGNTIYF. The CDR3, as DNA: TGCGCCAGCAGCTTACACTCTGGAAACACCATATATTTT.

The chain is built from TRBV3-1 (or the pseudogene TRBV3-2) and TRBJ1-1; no definite D call. Trimming removed 4 bases from V and 4 bases from J, with 16 bases in between. The germline gives CDR1 LGHDT, CDR2 YNNKEL (reference sequence). This CDR3 comprises 15 residues. Here the CDR3 reads CASSPRPPRCTEAFF. DNA for the CDR3: TGTGCCAGCAGCCCGCGGCCTCCCCGGTGCACTGAAGCTTTCTTT.

The rearrangement uses TRBV6-4 and TRBJ1-5; a weak D match, TRBD1 (6 bases). V lost 0 bases to trimming and J lost 4 bases, with 13 bases between them. The CDR3 length is 16 residues. Germline-derived CDR1 and CDR2 are MRHNA and SNTAGT. This CDR3 reads CASSDSRQGPNQPQHF. CDR3 DNA: TGTGCCAGCAGTGACTCTCGGCAGGGGCCTAATCAGCCCCAGCATTTT.

A few counts support this clone. V and J are TRBV6-4 and TRBJ2-1, with TRBD1 matching over 9 bases. V lost 10 bases, J lost 4 bases, and 8 bases stayed unmatched. The CDR3 is 14 amino acids. Germline CDR1 MRHNA, CDR2 SNTAGT. In nucleotides, the CDR3 is TGTGCCAACTCCGGGACAGGGATTTACAATGAGCAGTTCTTC. Translated: CANSGTGIYNEQFF.

This clone has a single count. The gene calls are TRBV2 and TRBJ2-5; 9 bases match TRBD1. The J segment lost 3 bases and the V segment lost 6 bases, leaving 14 bases of the junction unmatched. The CDR3 sequence is 17 residues long. CDR1 is SNHLY and CDR2 is FYNNEI in the germline V gene. CDR3 sequence reads: CASRSGTGMALEETQYF. The CDR3 DNA reads TGTGCCAGCAGATCCGGGACAGGGATGGCGTTAGAAGAGACCCAGTACTTC.

The chain links TRBV2 to TRBJ2-5; the D gene could be TRBD1 or TRBD2 (6 bases each). Germline V gene data show CDR1 as SNHLY and CDR2 as FYNNEI. The CDR3 contains 14 residues. V lost 0 bases and J lost 7, with 12 bases in between. Here the CDR3 reads CASSEAWGAATQYF. DNA for the CDR3: TGTGCCAGCAGTGAAGCGTGGGGGGCAGCGACCCAGTACTTC.

The CDR3 protein is CASSLRQVYGYTF. CDR3 DNA: TGTGCCAGTAGTCTCCGACAGGTCTATGGCTACACCTTC. The chain carries TRBV19 and TRBJ1-2; a possible D gene is TRBD1 (6 bases). Germline lookup yields CDR1 LNHDA and CDR2 SQIVND (reference sequence). The CDR3 loop spans 13 amino acids. V was shortened by 5 bases and J by 4 bases, with 11 bases between the two germline ends.

V and J are TRBV18 and TRBJ1-3; maybe TRBD1 (5 bases). Trimming removed 4 bases at V and 2 bases at J, with 6 bases between. This CDR3 has 13 residues. Germline V lookup: CDR1 KGHSH, CDR2 LQKENI. Written as DNA, the CDR3 is TGTGCCAGCTCACAAGGGGCTGGAAACACCATATATTTT. Its protein product is CASSQGAGNTIYF.

The chain is built from TRBV10-3 and TRBJ1-4, with TRBD1 matching 9 bases. The CDR3 sequence is 17 residues long. CDR1 and CDR2 from the germline V gene are ENHRY and SYGVKD. Losses at the gene ends were 6 bases for V and 2 bases for J; bases not matched to a gene: 10. The CDR3 is CAIRPGQGSVTNEKLFF. The CDR3, as DNA: TGTGCCATCAGACCGGGACAGGGCTCAGTGACTAATGAAAAACTGTTTTTT.